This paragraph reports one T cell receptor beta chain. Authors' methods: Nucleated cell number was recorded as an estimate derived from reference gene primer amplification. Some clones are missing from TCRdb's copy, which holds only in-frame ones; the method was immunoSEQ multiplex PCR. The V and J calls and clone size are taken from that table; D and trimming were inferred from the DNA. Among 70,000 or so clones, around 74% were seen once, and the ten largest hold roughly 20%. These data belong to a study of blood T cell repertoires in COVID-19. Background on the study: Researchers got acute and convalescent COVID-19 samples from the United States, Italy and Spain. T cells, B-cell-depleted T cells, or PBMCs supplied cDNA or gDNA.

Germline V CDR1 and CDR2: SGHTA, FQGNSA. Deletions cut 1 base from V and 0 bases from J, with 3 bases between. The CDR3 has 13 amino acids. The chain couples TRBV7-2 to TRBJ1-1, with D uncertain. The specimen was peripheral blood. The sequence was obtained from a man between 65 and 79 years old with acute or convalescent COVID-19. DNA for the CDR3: TGTGCCAGCAGCTTAGATATGAACACTGAAGCTTTCTTT. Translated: CASSLDMNTEAFF.